This entry is about one TCR beta chain. This sample was taken from a study of resident and recirculating memory T cells in vitiligo. CDR1 is SGDLS, CDR2 YYNGEE, per germline. V shed 0 bases and J shed 8 bases, with 11 bases lying between them. The CDR3 runs 14 residues. The table came from immunoSEQ multiplex PCR; TCRdb's copy has only in-frame clones and leaves some out. Altogether tens of thousands of clones are present, approximately 90% being singletons, with the ten largest covering about 4.9%. The specimen was blood. The chain couples TRBV9 to TRBJ1-4; D may be TRBD1 (5 bases). This sequence originates from a male donor with vitiligo. In nucleotides, the CDR3 is TGTGCCAGCAGCGTAGGGGGCGTAAGGGAAAAACTGTTTTTT. Its translation: CASSVGGVREKLFF.